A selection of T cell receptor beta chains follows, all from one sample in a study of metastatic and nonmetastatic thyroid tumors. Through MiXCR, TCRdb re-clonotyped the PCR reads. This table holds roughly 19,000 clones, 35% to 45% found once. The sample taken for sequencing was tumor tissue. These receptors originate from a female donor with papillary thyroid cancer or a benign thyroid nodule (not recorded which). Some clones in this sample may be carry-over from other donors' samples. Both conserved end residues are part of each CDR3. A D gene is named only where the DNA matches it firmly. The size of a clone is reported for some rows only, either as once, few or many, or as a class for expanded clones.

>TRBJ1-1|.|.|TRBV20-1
CSAQSGVAFF
TGCAGTGCCCAGTCGGGGGTCGCTTTCTTT
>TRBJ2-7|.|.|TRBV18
CASSPRDSLSSYEQYF
TGTGCCAGCTCACCGAGGGACTCTTTAAGCTCCTACGAGCAGTACTTC
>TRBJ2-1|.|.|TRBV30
CAWSSTYNEQFF
TGTGCCTGGAGTTCGACCTACAATGAGCAGTTCTTC
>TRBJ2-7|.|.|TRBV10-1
CASSDLQGEQYF
TGCGCCAGCAGTGATCTACAGGGCGAGCAGTACTTC
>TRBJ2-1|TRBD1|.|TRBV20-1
CSARDPGQGLVEQFF
TGCAGTGCTAGAGATCCGGGACAGGGTCTCGTTGAGCAGTTCTTC
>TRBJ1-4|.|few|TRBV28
CASSTGSPEKLFF
TGTGCCAGCAGCACCGGGTCCCCTGAAAAACTGTTTTTT
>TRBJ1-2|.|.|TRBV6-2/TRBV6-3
CASSLSSRYGYTF
TGTGCCAGCAGTCTGTCGTCCCGCTATGGCTACACCTTC
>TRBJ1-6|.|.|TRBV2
CASSELGTYNSPLYF
TGTGCCAGCAGTGAATTAGGGACCTATAATTCACCCCTCTACTTT
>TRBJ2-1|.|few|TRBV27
CASIYGSEQFF
TGTGCCAGCATTTACGGGAGTGAGCAGTTCTTC
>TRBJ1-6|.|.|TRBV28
CASSLFSSYNSPLHF
TGTGCCAGCAGTTTATTCAGCTCCTATAATTCACCCCTCCACTTT
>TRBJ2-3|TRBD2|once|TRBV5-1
CASSLTSGRVQDTQYF
TGCGCCAGCAGTTTGACTAGCGGGAGGGTTCAAGATACGCAGTATTTT
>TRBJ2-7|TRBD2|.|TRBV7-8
CASSLSASGGTYEQYF
TGTGCCAGCAGCTTATCGGCTAGCGGGGGGACCTACGAGCAGTACTTC
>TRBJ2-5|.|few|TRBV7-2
CASSLARQTQYF
TGTGCCAGCAGCTTAGCCCGACAGACCCAGTACTTC
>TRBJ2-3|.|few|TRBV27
CASSLSERLFTDTQYF
TGTGCCAGCAGTTTAAGTGAGCGACTGTTCACAGATACGCAGTATTTT
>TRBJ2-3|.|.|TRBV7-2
CASSPPSVSDTQYF
TGTGCCAGCAGCCCCCCAAGTGTATCAGATACGCAGTATTTT
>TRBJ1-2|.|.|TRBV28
CASRFSHVNAYGYTF
TGTGCCAGCAGGTTCAGCCATGTGAACGCCTATGGCTACACCTTC
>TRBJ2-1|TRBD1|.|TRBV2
CASSGQGNEQFF
TGTGCCAGCAGCGGACAGGGCAATGAGCAGTTCTTC
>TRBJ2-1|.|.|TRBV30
CAWSVPAGARDEQFF
TGTGCCTGGAGTGTACCGGCAGGTGCCCGGGATGAGCAGTTCTTC
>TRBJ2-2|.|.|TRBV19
CARGSPPTSGELFF
TGTGCCAGAGGGTCCCCTCCAACGTCCGGGGAGCTGTTTTTT
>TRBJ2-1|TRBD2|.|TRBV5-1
CASSEIAGVNEQFF
TGCGCCAGCAGCGAGATAGCGGGGGTCAATGAGCAGTTCTTC
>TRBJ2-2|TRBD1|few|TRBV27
CASSFGTGLDTGELFF
TGTGCCAGCAGTTTTGGGACAGGGTTGGACACCGGGGAGCTGTTTTTT
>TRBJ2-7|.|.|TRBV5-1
CASSRGPSYEQYF
TGCGCCAGCAGCCGCGGACCTTCCTACGAGCAGTACTTC
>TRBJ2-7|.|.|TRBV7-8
CASSPRLGTYEQYF
TGTGCCAGCAGTCCCCGACTGGGAACCTACGAGCAGTACTTC
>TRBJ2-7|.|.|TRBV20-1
CSAIQASYEQYF
TGCAGTGCTATACAGGCCTCCTACGAGCAGTACTTC
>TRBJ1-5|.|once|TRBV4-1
CASSQEDSGQPQHF
TGCGCCAGCAGCCAAGAAGATTCAGGACAGCCCCAGCATTTT
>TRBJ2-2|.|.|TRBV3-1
CASSEMVGAGELFF
TGTGCCAGCAGCGAAATGGTAGGAGCCGGGGAGCTGTTTTTT
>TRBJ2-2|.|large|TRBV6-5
CASSYTPSGGELFF
TGTGCCAGCAGTTACACCCCCTCCGGCGGGGAGCTGTTTTTT
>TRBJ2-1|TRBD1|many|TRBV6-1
CASSKGAGSVNEQFF
TGTGCCAGCAGTAAGGGGGCAGGGTCGGTCAATGAGCAGTTCTTC
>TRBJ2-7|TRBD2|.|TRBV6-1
CASSSGLAGGHEQYF
TGTGCCAGCAGTTCAGGACTAGCGGGAGGTCACGAGCAGTACTTC
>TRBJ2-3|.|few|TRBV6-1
CASRGHSRGADTQYF
TGTGCCAGCAGGGGGCACAGTAGGGGCGCAGATACGCAGTATTTT